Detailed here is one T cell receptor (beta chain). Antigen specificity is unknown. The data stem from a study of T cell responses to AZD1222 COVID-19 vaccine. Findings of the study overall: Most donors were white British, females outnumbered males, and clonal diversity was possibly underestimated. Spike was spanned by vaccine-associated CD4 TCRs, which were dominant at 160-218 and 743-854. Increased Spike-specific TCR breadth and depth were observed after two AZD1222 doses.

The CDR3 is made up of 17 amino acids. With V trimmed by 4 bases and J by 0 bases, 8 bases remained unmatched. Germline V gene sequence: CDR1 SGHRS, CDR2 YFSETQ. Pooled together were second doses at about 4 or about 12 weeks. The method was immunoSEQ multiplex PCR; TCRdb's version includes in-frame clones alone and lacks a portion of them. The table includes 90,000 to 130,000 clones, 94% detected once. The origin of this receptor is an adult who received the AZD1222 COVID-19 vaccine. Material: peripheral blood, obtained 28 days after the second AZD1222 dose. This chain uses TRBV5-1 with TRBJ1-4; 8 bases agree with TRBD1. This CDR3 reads CASSHGQGPATNEKLFF. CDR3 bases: TGCGCCAGCAGCCACGGACAGGGCCCAGCAACTAATGAAAAACTGTTTTTT. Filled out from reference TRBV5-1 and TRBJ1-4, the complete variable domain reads KAGVTQTPRYLIKTRGQQVTLSCSPISGHRSVSWYQQTPGQGLQFLFEYFSETQRNKGNFPGRFSGRQFSNSRSEMNVSTLELGDSALYLCASSHGQGPATNEKLFFGSGTQLSVL.